Listed here are 23 T cell receptor beta chains from one sample, sequenced in a study of cytomegalovirus exposure and HLA in healthy donors. Assay: immunoSEQ multiplex PCR; the TCRdb copy retains only in-frame clones and omits some. The data show more than 250,000 clones, with roughly 87% seen just once and approximately 1.2% held by the top ten. The sample taken for sequencing was PBMCs. The source is a woman in her 30s in good health and CMV-seropositive.

The genes are TRBV5-6 and TRBJ2-7; possible D gene TRBD2, 5 bases. This CDR3 spans 18 amino acids. The V end was cut by 0 bases, the J end by 0 bases, with 19 bases between. The germline gives CDR1 SGHDT, CDR2 YYEEEE. The CDR3 nucleotides are TGTGCCAGCAGCTTGGCCCTTGAGGTTGAGAGCGGCTCCTACGAGCAGTACTTC. Protein sequence: CASSLALEVESGSYEQYF. The entire variable domain, with the rest obtained from reference TRBV5-6 and TRBJ2-7, is as follows: DAGVTQSPTHLIKTRGQQVTLRCSPKSGHDTVSWYQQALGQGPQFIFQYYEEEERQRGNFPDRFSGHQFPNYSSELNVNALLLGDSALYLCASSLALEVESGSYEQYFGPGTRLTVT.

J is TRBJ2-7 and V is TRBV5-1; 8 bases are a match to TRBD1. The trim removed 1 base at V and 5 bases at J, leaving 5 bases unmatched. Germline V CDR1 and CDR2: SGHRS, YFSETQ. The CDR3 length is 14 residues. CDR3 DNA: TGCGCCAGCAGCTTGCGCAGGGGGCTCCACGAGCAGTACTTC. It yields the protein CASSLRRGLHEQYF.

This clone has a single count. V gene TRBV7-8 combines with J gene TRBJ1-5, with D perhaps matching TRBD1 (5 bases). V gave up 5 bases and J gave up 5 bases, with 22 bases separating them. The CDR3 runs to 17 residues. Germline CDR1 reads SGHVS; CDR2 reads FQNEAQ. The CDR3 coding sequence is TGTGCCAGCAGCCTGATTTATCAGGGAATTCCTGATCAGCCCCAGCATTTT. Protein: CASSLIYQGIPDQPQHF.

V usage is TRBV9 and J usage is TRBJ2-7, with a weak D call TRBD2 (6 bases). Trimming left V 0 bases short and J 6 bases short, with 16 bases between. CDR1 SGDLS and CDR2 YYNGEE come from the germline V gene. This CDR3 region has 15 residues. The chain's CDR3 is CASSVVGGPEGEQYF. In nucleotides, the CDR3 is TGTGCCAGCAGCGTAGTAGGCGGTCCGGAGGGCGAGCAGTACTTC.

This clone was detected once. The rearrangement joins TRBV30 to TRBJ1-4; D unresolved. Trimming left V 3 bases short and J 8 bases short, with 19 bases between. CDR1 is GTSNPN and CDR2 is SVGIG in the germline V gene (reference sequence). The CDR3 consists of 15 residues. CDR3 sequence: CAWSQNSQVGEKLFF. The DNA of the CDR3 is TGTGCCTGGAGCCAAAATTCACAAGTAGGAGAAAAACTGTTTTTT.

The gene calls are TRBV28 and TRBJ2-2; D unresolved. CDR1 and CDR2 from the germline V gene are MDHEN and SYDVKM. This CDR3 contains 12 residues. Trimming pared 6 bases from V and 8 bases from J, leaving 10 bases between. As DNA, the CDR3 is TGTGCCAGCAGGGGAAGCGTTGGGGAGCTGTTTTTT. Its translation is CASRGSVGELFF.

The table lists this clone with a count of one. The chain uses TRBV29-1 and TRBJ1-1; TRBD1 aligns across 7 bases. The CDR3 is 12 amino acids. Germline CDR1 and CDR2: SQVTM and ANQGSEA. V trimming: 7 bases; J trimming: 10 bases; junction bases outside the gene matches: 12. The CDR3 is CSDGTAGWRAFF. The CDR3 bases are TGCAGCGATGGGACAGCAGGGTGGCGAGCTTTCTTT.

This chain joins TRBV5-1 and TRBJ2-2; D is undetermined. Germline loops: CDR1 SGHRS, CDR2 YFSETQ. The V end lost 4 bases, the J end lost 6 bases, and 16 bases lay between the germline ends. This CDR3 is built from 15 residues. CDR3 amino acids: CASSHNINSAGELFF. The CDR3 nucleotides are TGCGCCAGCAGCCATAACATCAATTCGGCCGGGGAGCTGTTTTTT.

This chain uses TRBV5-4 with TRBJ1-1; 7 bases map to TRBD1. CDR3 length: 15 residues. The germline CDR1 and CDR2 sequences are SGHNT and YYREEE (reference sequence). J gave up 7 bases and V 0 bases, and 9 bases lay outside the gene matches. CDR3 protein: CASSLGGQKGGEAFF. The CDR3 coding sequence is TGTGCCAGCAGCTTGGGGGGACAGAAAGGGGGTGAAGCTTTCTTT. Full variable domain (remainder filled in from reference TRBV5-4 and TRBJ1-1): ETGVTQSPTHLIKTRGQQVTLRCSSQSGHNTVSWYQQALGQGPQFIFQYYREEENGRGNFPPRFSGLQFPNYSSELNVNALELDDSALYLCASSLGGQKGGEAFFGQGTRLTVV.

Only one count was recorded for this clone. The genes are TRBV6-4 and TRBJ2-2, with D hard to call. The germline V gene has CDR1 MRHNA and CDR2 SNTAGT. Between the trimmed V and J ends, which lost 5 bases and 3 bases, there was a span of 4 bases. The CDR3 sequence is 12 residues long. The CDR3 loop reads CASSLDTGELFF. The CDR3, as DNA: TGTGCCAGCAGTCTGGACACCGGGGAGCTGTTTTTT.

CDR3 coding DNA: TGTGCCACTGGCCGGGGAGAGACCCAGTACTTC. This translates into CATGRGETQYF. The chain combines TRBV27 with TRBJ2-5; weak D call: TRBD2 (5 bases). V gave up 10 bases and J gave up 4 bases, with 10 bases separating them. CDR3 length: 11 residues. Germline assignment: CDR1 MNHEY and CDR2 SMNVEV (reference sequence).

CDR3 bases: TGCGCCAGCAGATCCGGGACGGGCGGTTACGAGCAGTACTTC. Translating it yields CASRSGTGGYEQYF. The chain carries TRBV10-2 and TRBJ2-7; D may be TRBD1 or TRBD2 (5 bases each). The germline V gene has CDR1 WSHSY and CDR2 SAAADI. This CDR3 comprises 14 residues. With 6 bases removed from V and 4 bases from J, the gap between germline ends came to 16 bases.

The chain couples TRBV30 to TRBJ2-3, with 7 bases that match TRBD1. The CDR3 has 13 amino acids. The germline gives CDR1 GTSNPN, CDR2 SVGIG (reference sequence). The J segment lost 5 bases and the V segment lost 4 bases, leaving 6 bases of the junction unmatched. CDR3: CAWNRGIEDTQYF. CDR3 sequence (DNA): TGTGCCTGGAACAGGGGAATCGAAGATACGCAGTATTTT.

V usage is TRBV2 and J usage is TRBJ2-7; weak D call: TRBD2 (6 bases). Germline V lookup: CDR1 SNHLY, CDR2 FYNNEI. The CDR3 consists of 13 residues. Trimming stripped 10 bases from V and 0 bases from J, with 13 bases between. The CDR3, as DNA: TGTGCCACCGCCGGAGGGGCCTCCTACGAGCAGTACTTC. This encodes CATAGGASYEQYF.

The genes are TRBV19 and TRBJ2-3; the D is unclear. CDR3 size: 13 residues. Germline lookup yields CDR1 LNHDA and CDR2 SQIVND (reference sequence). V was trimmed by 0 bases and J by 9 bases, leaving 10 bases between them. The CDR3 bases are TGTGCCAGTAGTATAGATCTCGAGGAAACGCAGTATTTT. It is translated as CASSIDLEETQYF.

The CDR3 DNA sequence: TGCGCCAGCAGCTTACAAAACTATGGCTACACCTTC. Protein: CASSLQNYGYTF. The chain has TRBV5-1 and TRBJ1-2; D unclear. The CDR3 has 12 amino acids. The germline V gene has CDR1 SGHRS and CDR2 YFSETQ. Trimming shortened V by 2 bases and J by 2 bases, and 4 bases separated the two germline ends.

V is TRBV2 and J is TRBJ2-7; D tentatively fits TRBD1 or TRBD2 (5 bases each). The CDR3 length is 14 residues. Between the trimmed V and J ends, which lost 7 bases and 1 base, there was a span of 14 bases. CDR1 and CDR2 from the germline V gene are SNHLY and FYNNEI. In DNA form, the CDR3 reads TGTGCCAGCATGCCCGGGACCGGATCCTACGAGCAGTACTTC. This codes for CASMPGTGSYEQYF.

The CDR3 DNA sequence: TGCAGCGTTGAGTCGGACAGGTTTTCGGTGTACACTGAAGCTTTCTTT. This translates into CSVESDRFSVYTEAFF. The J gene is TRBJ1-1, the V gene TRBV29-1; 7 nucleotides line up with TRBD1. The V gene's germline CDR1 is SQVTM and CDR2 ANQGSEA. The length of the CDR3 is 16 residues. V lost 3 bases and J lost 3; bases outside the gene matches: 13.

This chain links TRBV6-5 with TRBJ2-7; D is unresolved. V was cut by 4 bases and J by 2 bases, with 18 bases left in between. CDR1 is MNHEY, CDR2 SVGAGI, per germline. The CDR3 runs to 16 residues. CDR3 sequence: CASSSDRRINTYEQYF. Here the CDR3 DNA reads TGTGCCAGCAGTTCGGACCGCCGGATTAATACCTACGAGCAGTACTTC.

V gene TRBV6-1 combines with J gene TRBJ1-5, with D possibly being TRBD1 (6 bases). This CDR3 spans 17 amino acids. Germline CDR1 is MNHNS and CDR2 is SASEGT. V was pared by 4 bases and J by 4 bases, with 20 bases between. This CDR3 is CASSASVGTGLNQPQHF. The CDR3 DNA reads as TGTGCCAGCAGTGCCTCCGTTGGCACAGGGTTAAATCAGCCCCAGCATTTT.

The J gene is TRBJ2-1, the V gene TRBV7-3; 12 bases align to TRBD1. The germline gives CDR1 SGHTA, CDR2 FQGTGA. The length of the CDR3 is 18 residues. Germline trimming cut 0 bases from V and 3 bases from J; bases unmatched to any gene: 6. CDR3 DNA sequence: TGTGCCAGCAGCTTAACACCCGGGACAGGGGGCGGCTACAATGAGCAGTTCTTC. It encodes CASSLTPGTGGGYNEQFF.

The gene calls are TRBV2 and TRBJ2-3; no reliable D call. Germline V gene data show CDR1 as SNHLY and CDR2 as FYNNEI. The CDR3 loop spans 13 amino acids. Deletions cut 7 bases from V and 2 bases from J, with 10 bases between. CDR3 residues: CASMSLTTDTQYF. CDR3 DNA: TGTGCCAGCATGAGTCTGACCACAGATACGCAGTATTTT.

The chain joins TRBV7-9 to TRBJ2-3; either TRBD1 or TRBD2 may fit D (6 bases each). Per germline, CDR1 SEHNR and CDR2 FQNEAQ (reference sequence). The length of the CDR3 is 16 residues. Trimming took 6 bases from V and 3 from J, leaving 19 bases between them. The CDR3 region is CASRSPRGARTDTQYF. The CDR3 coding sequence is TGTGCCAGCAGATCCCCGAGGGGGGCTCGGACAGATACGCAGTATTTT.